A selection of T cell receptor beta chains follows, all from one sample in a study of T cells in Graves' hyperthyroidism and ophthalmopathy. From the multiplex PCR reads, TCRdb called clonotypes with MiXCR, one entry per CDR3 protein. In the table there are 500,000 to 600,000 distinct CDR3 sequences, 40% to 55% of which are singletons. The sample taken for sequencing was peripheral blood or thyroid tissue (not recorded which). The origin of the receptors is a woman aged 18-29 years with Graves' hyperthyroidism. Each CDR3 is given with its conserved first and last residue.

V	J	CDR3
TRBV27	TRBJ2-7	CASSSGTSGPYEQYF
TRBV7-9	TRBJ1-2	CASSYPGVGDGYTF
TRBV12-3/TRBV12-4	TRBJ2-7	CASSYRTGEQYF
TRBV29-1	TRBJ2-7	CSTSGEGAYEQYF
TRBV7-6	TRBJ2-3	CASSYRRTSTDTQYF
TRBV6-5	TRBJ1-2	CASTYYGGRRGYTF
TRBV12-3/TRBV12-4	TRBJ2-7	CASSHLGGGRPYEQYF
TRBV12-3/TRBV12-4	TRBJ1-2	CASSLTRNYGYTF
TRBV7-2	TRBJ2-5	CASSKNSGIQETQYF
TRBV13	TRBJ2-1	CASSLVGQGAHEQFF
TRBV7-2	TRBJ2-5	CASSLVVSRKETQYF